The T cell receptor (beta chain) described here comes from a study of response to subunit inactivated influenza vaccine. CDR3 size: 17 residues. Per the germline V gene, CDR1 is LGHNA and CDR2 is YNFKEQ. The trim removed 0 bases at V and 8 bases at J, leaving 13 bases unmatched. TCRdb re-analysed the RT-PCR reads in MiXCR, keeping a single row per CDR3 protein. Among 860,000 or so distinct CDR3 sequences, 21% were seen once, and the ten largest hold roughly 10%. The chain combines TRBV4-2 with TRBJ2-1, with 7 nucleotides matching TRBD2. The receptor comes from a man aged 50-60 years who received an inactivated influenza vaccine. This material consisted of PBMCs from blood, taken approximately 5 days after vaccination. CDR3 DNA sequence: TGTGCCAGCAGCCAAGATTGGTACGCGACTAGCAAGGATGAGCAGTTCTTC. It yields the protein CASSQDWYATSKDEQFF.